This record covers a single T cell receptor beta chain. Its matching antigen is unknown. The CDR3 totals 15 residues. J gave up 7 bases and V 3 bases, and 11 bases lay outside the gene matches. This sample is part of a study of post-analysis software for immune sequencing data. Study outcomes and limitations: Those with multiple sclerosis, the patient group, showed significantly lower normalized Chao1 diversity than controls. Samples from one preparation batch, clustered by F measure, grouped strongly together. Patients carried roughly 5 TRBV segments more frequently than controls did, and TRBV5-6, TRBV5-1 and TRBV20-1 were among them.

Libraries were made from TCR beta cDNA, and they carried unique molecular identifiers. TCRdb passed the PCR reads through MiXCR, listing each CDR3 protein once. The sample consists of 750,000 to 900,000 distinct CDR3 sequences, 35% to 55% of them appearing once. V usage is TRBV12-3 or TRBV12-4 and J usage is TRBJ2-7, with 8 bases matching TRBD2. This receptor was taken from a girl under 18 with multiple sclerosis. The specimen sequenced was blood. CDR3: CASSFEAGAGNEQYF. DNA of the CDR3: TGTGCCAGCAGTTTTGAAGCGGGAGCGGGAAATGAGCAGTACTTC.